The rows below give T cell receptor beta chains drawn from one sample of a study of blood T cell repertoires in COVID-19. This table comes from immunoSEQ multiplex PCR, and its TCRdb copy is limited to in-frame clones, with some not included. Seen here are about 53,000 clones, 90% observed once, and the top ten hold 3% to 4%. Sequencing was performed on peripheral blood. The receptors originated from a human donor in a cohort sampled during active COVID-19. Both conserved end residues are part of each CDR3. A D gene is named only where the DNA matches it firmly. Clone size is stated in some rows and not others, as once, few, many or a class when expanded.

V	length	J	size	D	DNA	CDR3
TRBV11-3	13	TRBJ2-1	once	TRBD2	TGTGCCAGCAGCTTAGAGGCTAGCGGGGGGCAGTTCTTC	CASSLEASGGQFF
TRBV14	17	TRBJ1-3	.	.	TGTGCCAGCAGCCAAGGTTTTTCAGGGTACCCTGGAAACACCATATATTTT	CASSQGFSGYPGNTIYF
TRBV4-2	17	TRBJ1-2	.	.	TGTGCCAGCAGCCAAGGGACCCGGGAAGCGGGATACTATGGCTACACCTTC	CASSQGTREAGYYGYTF
TRBV14	13	TRBJ1-3	.	.	TGTGCCAGCAGCACATTGGTAGGAAACACCATATATTTT	CASSTLVGNTIYF
TRBV30	10	TRBJ2-3	.	.	TGTGCCTGGTCCGTAGATACGCAGTATTTT	CAWSVDTQYF
TRBV11-3	15	TRBJ2-3	.	.	TGTGCCAGCTCACTGGGGCAGACAAATGCAGATACGCAGTATTTT	CASSLGQTNADTQYF
TRBV7-6	14	TRBJ1-2	.	.	TGTGCCAGCAGCTTGCAGGGCCGGCACTATGGCTACACCTTC	CASSLQGRHYGYTF
TRBV7-2	15	TRBJ2-1	.	.	TGTGCCAGCAGCTTAGCCTGGAGCTCCTACAATGAGCAGTTCTTC	CASSLAWSSYNEQFF
TRBV5-1	16	TRBJ2-3	.	TRBD2	TGCGCCAGCAGCTTGGATGCTAGCGGGAGTGTGGATACGCAGTATTTT	CASSLDASGSVDTQYF
TRBV4-2	14	TRBJ1-1	.	.	TGTGCCAGCAGCCAAGGAGTAATGAACACTGAAGCTTTCTTT	CASSQGVMNTEAFF
TRBV6-2/TRBV6-3	17	TRBJ2-1	.	TRBD2	TGTGCCAGCAGTTGGGTTAGCGGGAGGGCCCGGGGCAATGAGCAGTTCTTC	CASSWVSGRARGNEQFF
TRBV25-1	13	TRBJ1-2	.	.	TGTGCCAGCAGAAGACGGACAGACTATGGCTACACCTTC	CASRRRTDYGYTF
TRBV2	17	TRBJ2-4	.	.	TGTGCCAGCAGTGAAGGGGGGCAGGGGCGTTTGCGAAACATTCAGTACTTC	CASSEGGQGRLRNIQYF
TRBV4-1	18	TRBJ2-5	.	TRBD1	TGCGCCAGCAGCCATGATTTCACGCTCCGGGACAGGGGAGAGACCCAGTACTTC	CASSHDFTLRDRGETQYF
TRBV30	16	TRBJ2-1	.	.	TGTGCCTGGAGGGAAGTACAGGGAGTTGGTGGTAATGAGCAGTTCTTC	CAWREVQGVGGNEQFF
TRBV30	13	TRBJ2-7	.	TRBD2	TGTGCCTGGAGCGGGGAGGGCCGGGGCTTGTTGTACTTC	CAWSGEGRGLLYF
TRBV10-2	14	TRBJ1-2	.	.	TGCGCCAGCAGTGAGTCGCGGCGCGGCTATGGCTACACCTTC	CASSESRRGYGYTF
TRBV2	16	TRBJ1-1	.	TRBD1	TGTGCCAGCATCTTTGGGACAGGGGTATTTGGCACTGAAGCTTTCTTT	CASIFGTGVFGTEAFF
TRBV28	13	TRBJ2-5	once	.	TGTGCCAGCAGTTCGTCTGGGAGGGAGACCCAGTACTTC	CASSSSGRETQYF
TRBV10-2	17	TRBJ1-1	.	.	TGCGCCAGCAGTTACAATCCGGGACTGCCACCGACTACTGAAGCTTTCTTT	CASSYNPGLPPTTEAFF
TRBV11-2	13	TRBJ1-1	.	.	TGTGCCAGCAGCTTAGATTGGACAGAAGAAGCTTTCTTT	CASSLDWTEEAFF
TRBV5-6	15	TRBJ1-2	.	TRBD1	TGTGCCAGCAGTAGGGACAGGGGGCTTAACTATGGCTACACCTTC	CASSRDRGLNYGYTF
TRBV12-5	16	TRBJ2-2	.	TRBD2	TGTGCTAGTGGTTTGGTACACGGGAGGGCCTTGGGGGAGCTGTTTTTT	CASGLVHGRALGELFF
TRBV28	13	TRBJ1-6	.	TRBD1	TGTGCCAGCACCGACAGGGGAGATTCACCCCTCCACTTT	CASTDRGDSPLHF
TRBV6-6	10	TRBJ1-1	.	.	TGTGCCAGCAGTACAGGGGAAGCTTTCTTT	CASSTGEAFF
TRBV5-6	15	TRBJ2-7	.	TRBD2	TGTGCCAGCAGCTCGGACGATCGACTAGCGGGACCGCAGTACTTC	CASSSDDRLAGPQYF
TRBV12-5	15	TRBJ2-1	.	.	TGTGCTAGTGGTTTGGTACAGTCACCGGGGTATGAGCAGTTCTTC	CASGLVQSPGYEQFF